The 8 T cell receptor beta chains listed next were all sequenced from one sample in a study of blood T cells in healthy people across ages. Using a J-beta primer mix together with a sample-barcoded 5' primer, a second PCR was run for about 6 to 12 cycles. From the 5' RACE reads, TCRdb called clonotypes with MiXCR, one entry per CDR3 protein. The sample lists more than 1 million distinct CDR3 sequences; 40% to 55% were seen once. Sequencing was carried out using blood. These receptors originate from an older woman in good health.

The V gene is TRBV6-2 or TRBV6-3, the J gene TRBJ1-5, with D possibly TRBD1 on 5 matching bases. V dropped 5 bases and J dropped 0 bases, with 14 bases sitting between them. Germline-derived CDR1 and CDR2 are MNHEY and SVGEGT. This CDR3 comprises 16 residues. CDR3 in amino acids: CASSRDSPNSNQPQHF. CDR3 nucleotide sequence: TGTGCCAGCAGTCGTGACAGTCCCAATAGCAATCAGCCCCAGCATTTT.

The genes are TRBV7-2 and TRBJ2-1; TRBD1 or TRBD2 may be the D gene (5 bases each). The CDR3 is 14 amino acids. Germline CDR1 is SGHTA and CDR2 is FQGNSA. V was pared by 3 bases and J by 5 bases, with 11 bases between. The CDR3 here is CASSFQGVDNEQFF. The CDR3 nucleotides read TGTGCCAGCAGCTTTCAGGGAGTCGACAATGAGCAGTTCTTC.

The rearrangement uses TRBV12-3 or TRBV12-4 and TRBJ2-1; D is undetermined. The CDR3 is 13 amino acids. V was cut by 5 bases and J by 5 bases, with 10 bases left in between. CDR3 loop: CASSVYHNNEQFF. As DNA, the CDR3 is TGTGCCAGCAGTGTATACCACAACAATGAGCAGTTCTTC.

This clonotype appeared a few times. CDR3 sequence: CASSWAGRDNGYTF. The CDR3 DNA follows: TGCGCCAGCAGCTGGGCTGGCAGGGATAATGGCTACACCTTC. The chain employs TRBV5-1 and TRBJ1-2; TRBD1 is a possible D gene (5 bases). CDR1 SGHRS and CDR2 YFSETQ come from the germline V gene. This CDR3 spans 14 amino acids. Trimming left V 3 bases short and J 6 bases short, with 15 bases between.

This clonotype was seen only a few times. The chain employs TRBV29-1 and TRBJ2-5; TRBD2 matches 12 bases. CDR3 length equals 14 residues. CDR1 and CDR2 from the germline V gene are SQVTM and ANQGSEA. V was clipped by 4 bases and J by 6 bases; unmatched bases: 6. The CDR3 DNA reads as TGCAGCGTTGGACTAGCGGGAGCGGAGCAGACCCAGTACTTC. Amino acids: CSVGLAGAEQTQYF.

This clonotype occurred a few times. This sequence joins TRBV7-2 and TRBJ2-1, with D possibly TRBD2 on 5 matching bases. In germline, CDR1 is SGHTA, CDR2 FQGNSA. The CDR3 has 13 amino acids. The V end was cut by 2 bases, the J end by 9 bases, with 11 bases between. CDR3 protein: CASSLSEVVEQFF. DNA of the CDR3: TGTGCCAGCAGCTTATCGGAGGTGGTTGAGCAGTTCTTC.

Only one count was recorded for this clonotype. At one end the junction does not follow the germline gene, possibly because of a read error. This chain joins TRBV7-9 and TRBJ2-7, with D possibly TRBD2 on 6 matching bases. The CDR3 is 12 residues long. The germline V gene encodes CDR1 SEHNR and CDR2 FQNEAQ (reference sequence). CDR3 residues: CSSRAGNYEQYF. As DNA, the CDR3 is TGTTCCAGCAGGGCGGGAAACTACGAGCAGTACTTC.

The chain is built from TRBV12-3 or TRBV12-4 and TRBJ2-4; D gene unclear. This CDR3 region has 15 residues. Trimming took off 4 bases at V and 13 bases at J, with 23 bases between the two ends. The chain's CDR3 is CASSSPGTNFAWQYF. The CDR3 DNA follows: TGTGCCAGCAGTTCCCCGGGTACGAATTTTGCGTGGCAGTACTTC.